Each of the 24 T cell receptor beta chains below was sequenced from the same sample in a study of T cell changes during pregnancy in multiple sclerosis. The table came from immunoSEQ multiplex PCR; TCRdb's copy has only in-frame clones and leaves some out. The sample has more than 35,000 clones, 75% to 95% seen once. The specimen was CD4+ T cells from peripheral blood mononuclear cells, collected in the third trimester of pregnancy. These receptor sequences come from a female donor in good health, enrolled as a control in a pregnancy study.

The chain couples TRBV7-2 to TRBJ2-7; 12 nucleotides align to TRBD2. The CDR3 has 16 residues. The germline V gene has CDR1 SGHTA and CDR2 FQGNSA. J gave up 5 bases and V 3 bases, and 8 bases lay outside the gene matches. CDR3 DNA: TGTGCCAGCAGCTTCTTGACGGGACTAGCGGGCCACGAGCAGTACTTC. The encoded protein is CASSFLTGLAGHEQYF.

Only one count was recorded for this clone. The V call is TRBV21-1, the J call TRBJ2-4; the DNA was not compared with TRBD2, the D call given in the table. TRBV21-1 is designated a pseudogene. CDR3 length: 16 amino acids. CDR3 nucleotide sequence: TGTGCCAGCTCAAACGGGGGACGTAAGGCCAAAAACATTCAGTACTTC. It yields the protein CASSNGGRKAKNIQYF.

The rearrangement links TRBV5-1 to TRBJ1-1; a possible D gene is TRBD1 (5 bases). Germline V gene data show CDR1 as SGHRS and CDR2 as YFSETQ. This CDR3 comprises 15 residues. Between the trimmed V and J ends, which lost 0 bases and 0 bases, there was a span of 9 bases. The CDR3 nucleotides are TGCGCCAGCAGCTTGGGCGGGGGTATGAACACTGAAGCTTTCTTT. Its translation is CASSLGGGMNTEAFF.

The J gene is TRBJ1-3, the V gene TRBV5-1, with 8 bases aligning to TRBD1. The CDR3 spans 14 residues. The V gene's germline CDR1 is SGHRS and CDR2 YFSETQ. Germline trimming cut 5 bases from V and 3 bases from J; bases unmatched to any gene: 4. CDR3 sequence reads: CASSQGASGNTIYF. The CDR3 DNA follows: TGCGCCAGCAGTCAGGGGGCGAGTGGAAACACCATATATTTT.

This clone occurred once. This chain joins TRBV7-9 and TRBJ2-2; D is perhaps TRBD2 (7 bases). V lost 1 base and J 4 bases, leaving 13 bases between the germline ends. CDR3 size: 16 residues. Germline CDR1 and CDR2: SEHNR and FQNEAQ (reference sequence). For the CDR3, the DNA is TGTGCCAGCAGCTTAGTTGCGGGGGCGATCACCGGGGAGCTGTTTTTT. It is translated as CASSLVAGAITGELFF.

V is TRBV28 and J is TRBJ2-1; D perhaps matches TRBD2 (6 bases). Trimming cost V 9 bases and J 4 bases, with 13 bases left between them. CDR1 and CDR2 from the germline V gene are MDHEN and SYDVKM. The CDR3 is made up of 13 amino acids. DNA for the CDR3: TGTGCCAGTCGGGACTCCGTTTACAATGAGCAGTTCTTC. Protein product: CASRDSVYNEQFF.

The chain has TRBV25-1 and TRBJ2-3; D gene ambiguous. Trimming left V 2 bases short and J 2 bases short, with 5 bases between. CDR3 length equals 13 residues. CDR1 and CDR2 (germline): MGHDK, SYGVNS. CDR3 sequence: CASSEQFTDTQYF. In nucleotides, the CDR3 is TGTGCCAGCAGTGAACAGTTCACAGATACGCAGTATTTT.

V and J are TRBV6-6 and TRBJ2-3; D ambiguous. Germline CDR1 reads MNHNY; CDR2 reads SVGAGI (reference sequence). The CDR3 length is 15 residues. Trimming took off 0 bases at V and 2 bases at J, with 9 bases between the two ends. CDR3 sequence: CASSYSLTPTDTQYF. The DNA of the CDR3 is TGTGCCAGCAGTTACTCTCTCACTCCCACAGATACGCAGTATTTT.

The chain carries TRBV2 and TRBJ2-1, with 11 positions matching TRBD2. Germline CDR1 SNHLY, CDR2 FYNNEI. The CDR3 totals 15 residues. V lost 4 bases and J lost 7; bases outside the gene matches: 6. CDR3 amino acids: CASSGNSGGGNEQFF. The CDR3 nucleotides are TGTGCCAGCAGTGGCAATAGCGGGGGGGGGAATGAGCAGTTCTTC. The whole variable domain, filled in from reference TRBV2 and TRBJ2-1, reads EPEVTQTPSHQVTQMGQEVILRCVPISNHLYFYWYRQILGQKVEFLVSFYNNEISEKSEIFDDQFSVERPDGSNFTLKIRSTKLEDSAMYFCASSGNSGGGNEQFFGPGTRLTVL.

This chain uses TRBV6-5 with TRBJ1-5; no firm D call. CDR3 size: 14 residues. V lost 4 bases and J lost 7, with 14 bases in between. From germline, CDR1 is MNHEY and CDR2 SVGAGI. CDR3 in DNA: TGTGCCAGCAGTTCAAACGGGGTTCACCAGCCCCAGCATTTT. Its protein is CASSSNGVHQPQHF.

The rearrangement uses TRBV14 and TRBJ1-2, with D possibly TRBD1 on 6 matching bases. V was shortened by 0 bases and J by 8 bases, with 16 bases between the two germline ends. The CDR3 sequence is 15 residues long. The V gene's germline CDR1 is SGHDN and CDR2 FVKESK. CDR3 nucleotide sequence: TGTGCCAGCAGCCAAGATAGGGGGGGCGCTGGGGGCTACACCTTC. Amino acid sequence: CASSQDRGGAGGYTF. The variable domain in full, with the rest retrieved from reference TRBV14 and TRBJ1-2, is EAGVTQFPSHSVIEKGQTVTLRCDPISGHDNLYWYRRVMGKEIKFLLHFVKESKQDESGMPNNRFLAERTGGTYSTLKVQPAELEDSGVYFCASSQDRGGAGGYTFGSGTRLTVV.

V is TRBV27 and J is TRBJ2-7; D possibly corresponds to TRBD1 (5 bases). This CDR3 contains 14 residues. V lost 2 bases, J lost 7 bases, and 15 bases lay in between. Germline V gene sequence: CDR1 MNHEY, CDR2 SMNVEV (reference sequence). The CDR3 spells CASSLVRALGEQYF. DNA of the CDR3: TGTGCCAGCAGTTTAGTCAGGGCTCTGGGTGAGCAGTACTTC.

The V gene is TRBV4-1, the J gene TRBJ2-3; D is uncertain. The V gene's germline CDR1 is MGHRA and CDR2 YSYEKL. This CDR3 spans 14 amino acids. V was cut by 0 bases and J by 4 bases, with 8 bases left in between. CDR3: CASSQDGFSDTQYF. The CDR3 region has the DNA TGCGCCAGCAGCCAAGACGGGTTTTCAGATACGCAGTATTTT.

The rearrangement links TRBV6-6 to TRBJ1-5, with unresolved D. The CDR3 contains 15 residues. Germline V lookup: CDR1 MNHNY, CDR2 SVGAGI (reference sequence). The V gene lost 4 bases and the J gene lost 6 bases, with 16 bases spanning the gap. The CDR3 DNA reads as TGTGCCAGCAGTTTCAGAGCCCCCGGGTTTCAGCCCCAGCATTTT. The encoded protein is CASSFRAPGFQPQHF.

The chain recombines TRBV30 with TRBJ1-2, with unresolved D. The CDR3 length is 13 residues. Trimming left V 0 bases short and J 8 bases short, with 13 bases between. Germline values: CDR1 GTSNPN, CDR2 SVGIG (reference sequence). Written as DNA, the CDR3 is TGTGCCTGGAGTGTACTGAGGGATAGCGGCTACACCTTC. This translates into CAWSVLRDSGYTF.

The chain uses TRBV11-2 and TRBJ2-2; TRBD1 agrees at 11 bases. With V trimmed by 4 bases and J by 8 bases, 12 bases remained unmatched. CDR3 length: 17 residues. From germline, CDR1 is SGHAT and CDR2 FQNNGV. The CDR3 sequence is CASSSPRDRGAVGELFF. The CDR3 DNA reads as TGTGCCAGCAGCTCACCCAGGGACAGGGGGGCTGTGGGGGAGCTGTTTTTT. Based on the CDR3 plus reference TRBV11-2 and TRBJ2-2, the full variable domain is EAGVAQSPRYKIIEKRQSVAFWCNPISGHATLYWYQQILGQGPKLLIQFQNNGVVDDSQLPKDRFSAERLKGVDSTLKIQPAKLEDSAVYLCASSSPRDRGAVGELFFGEGSRLTVL.

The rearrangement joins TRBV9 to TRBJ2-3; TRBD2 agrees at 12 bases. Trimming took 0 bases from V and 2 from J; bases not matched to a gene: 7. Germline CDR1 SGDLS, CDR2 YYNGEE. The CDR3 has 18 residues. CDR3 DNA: TGTGCCAGCAGCGTAGGGGCTAGCGGGGGGGCAAACACAGATACGCAGTATTTT. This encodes CASSVGASGGANTDTQYF. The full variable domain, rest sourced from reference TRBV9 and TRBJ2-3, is DSGVTQTPKHLITATGQRVTLRCSPRSGDLSVYWYQQSLDQGLQFLIQYYNGEERAKGNILERFSAQQFPDLHSELNLSSLELGDSALYFCASSVGASGGANTDTQYFGPGTRLTVL.

The CDR3 sequence: CASGRAGAPGEQYF. CDR3 coding DNA: TGTGCCAGCGGACGTGCGGGAGCCCCCGGGGAGCAGTACTTC. This sequence joins TRBV5-4 and TRBJ2-7; 7 nucleotides agree with TRBD2. Germline-derived CDR1 and CDR2 are SGHNT and YYREEE (reference sequence). The CDR3 length is 14 residues. V shed 7 bases, J shed 7 bases, and the junction held 14 bases outside the gene matches.

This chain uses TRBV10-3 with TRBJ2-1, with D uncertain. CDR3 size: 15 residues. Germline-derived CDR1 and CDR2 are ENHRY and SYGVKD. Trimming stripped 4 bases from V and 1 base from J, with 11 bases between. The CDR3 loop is CAISAQTHSYNEQFF. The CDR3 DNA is TGTGCCATCAGTGCACAGACCCATTCCTACAATGAGCAGTTCTTC.

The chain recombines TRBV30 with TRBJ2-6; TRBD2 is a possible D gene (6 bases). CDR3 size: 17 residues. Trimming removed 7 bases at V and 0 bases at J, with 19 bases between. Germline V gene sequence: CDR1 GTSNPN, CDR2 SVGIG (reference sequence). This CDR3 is CASPAEGSISGANVLTF. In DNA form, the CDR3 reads TGTGCCTCCCCGGCGGAGGGTTCCATCTCTGGGGCCAACGTCCTGACTTTC.

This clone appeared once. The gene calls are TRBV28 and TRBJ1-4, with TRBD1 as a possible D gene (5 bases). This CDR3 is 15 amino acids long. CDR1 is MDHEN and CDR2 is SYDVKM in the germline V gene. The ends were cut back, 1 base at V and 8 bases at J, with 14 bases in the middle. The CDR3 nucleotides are TGTGCCAGCAGTTTATACGCAGGGCCGAGGGAAAAACTGTTTTTT. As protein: CASSLYAGPREKLFF.

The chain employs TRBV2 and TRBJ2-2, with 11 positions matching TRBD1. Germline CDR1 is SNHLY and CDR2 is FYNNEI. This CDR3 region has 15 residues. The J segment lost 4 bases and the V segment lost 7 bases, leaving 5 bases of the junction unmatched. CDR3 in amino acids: CASKTGQGGTGELFF. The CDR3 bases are TGTGCCAGCAAGACGGGACAGGGGGGCACCGGGGAGCTGTTTTTT.

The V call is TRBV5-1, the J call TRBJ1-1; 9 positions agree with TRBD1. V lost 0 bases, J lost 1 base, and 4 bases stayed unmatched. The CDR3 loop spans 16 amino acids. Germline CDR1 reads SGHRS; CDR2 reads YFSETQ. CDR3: CASSLEQGAPNTEAFF. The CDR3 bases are TGCGCCAGCAGCTTGGAACAGGGGGCGCCGAACACTGAAGCTTTCTTT.

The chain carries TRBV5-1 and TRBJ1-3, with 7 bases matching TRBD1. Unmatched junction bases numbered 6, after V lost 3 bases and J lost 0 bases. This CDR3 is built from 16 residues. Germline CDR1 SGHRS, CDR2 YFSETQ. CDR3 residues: CASSWGQQSSGNTIYF. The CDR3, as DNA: TGCGCCAGCAGCTGGGGACAGCAGAGCTCTGGAAACACCATATATTTT.